This TCR beta chain was captured by sequencing in a study of cytomegalovirus exposure and HLA in healthy donors. TCRdb's table, derived via immunoSEQ multiplex PCR, lists solely in-frame clones and lacks some. The table has about 64,000 clones, 90% to 95% seen once. The CDR3 loop spans 13 amino acids. Germline lookup yields CDR1 SGHDN and CDR2 FVKESK. V lost 6 bases to trimming and J lost 3 bases; unmatched junction nucleotides: 4. The chain is built from TRBV14 and TRBJ2-7; 8 nucleotides align to TRBD2. The TCR was taken from a woman aged 18-29 years in good health and CMV-seropositive. Sequencing used PBMCs. The DNA for the CDR3 is TGTGCCAGCAGTCGCCGGGGGGGCTACGAGCAGTACTTC. Protein product: CASSRRGGYEQYF.